This TCR beta chain was sequenced during a study of T cells in Graves' hyperthyroidism and ophthalmopathy. Authors of the study amplified TCR beta CDR3 regions from RNA transcripts. First-round RT-PCR targeting the TCR CDR3 was performed with the HTBI primer set. One entry per CDR3 protein, called by TCRdb with MiXCR from the multiplex PCR reads. The sample has hundreds of thousands of distinct CDR3 sequences; approximately 14% are singletons. This clonotype showed up many times. The antigen is not known. Together with thyroid ultrasound, orbital computed tomography, serum thyroxine and TRAb, clinical symptoms were used for diagnoses. Study-level results: Ophthalmopathy and stable hyperthyroidism were told apart by a 13 V-J model.

The germline V gene encodes CDR1 KGHSH and CDR2 LQKENI. CDR3 length: 14 amino acids. V was cut by 6 bases and J by 2 bases, with 14 bases left in between. The specimen was blood. This TCR came from a woman aged 18-30 years with Graves' hyperthyroidism. The chain combines TRBV18 with TRBJ2-7, with a weak D call TRBD1 (5 bases). The CDR3 bases are TGTGCCAGCTCTCCCCAGGGTAATACCTACGAGCAGTACTTC. Protein product: CASSPQGNTYEQYF.